Listed below are T cell receptor beta chains from one sample, sequenced in a study of vaccination effects on CD4 cells after COVID-19. No cognate antigen is known for these TCRs. Assay: immunoSEQ multiplex PCR; the TCRdb copy retains only in-frame clones and omits some. The sample contains about 46,000 clones, about four fifths of which appear only once. Here the sequenced sample was CD4+ T cells from PBMCs cultured with HCoV-OC43 spike peptides, taken after COVID-19 vaccination. These receptors came from a human donor who received a COVID-19 vaccine. The CDR3 runs from the conserved cysteine through the conserved F or W. The D gene is left open where the match is weak. Not all rows give a size; the values are once, few, many and, for expanded clones, a class.

v_call,j_call,d_call,clone_size,cdr3_aa,cdr3_nt
TRBV27,TRBJ1-1,NA,once,CASRPLGRLNTEAFF,TGTGCCAGCAGACCTCTTGGGAGGCTGAACACTGAAGCTTTCTTT
TRBV9,TRBJ2-2,TRBD2,NA,CASSVVSSGRSGELFF,TGTGCCAGCAGCGTAGTGTCTAGCGGGAGATCCGGGGAGCTGTTTTTT
TRBV7-2,TRBJ2-7,NA,NA,CASSLGSGTQASEQYF,TGTGCCAGCAGCTTAGGCAGTGGGACCCAGGCTAGCGAGCAGTACTTC
TRBV10-1,TRBJ1-2,NA,NA,CASSVDSNYGYTF,TGCGCCAGCAGTGTGGACAGCAACTATGGCTACACCTTC
TRBV6-2/TRBV6-3,TRBJ1-3,NA,NA,CASSYSSQTFSGNTIYF,TGTGCCAGCAGTTACTCTTCGCAGACGTTTTCTGGAAACACCATATATTTT
TRBV3-1/TRBV3-2,TRBJ2-5,NA,once,CASSQNDLQETQYF,TGTGCCAGCAGCCAAAACGACCTTCAAGAGACCCAGTACTTC
TRBV20-1,TRBJ1-2,NA,few,CSASSSQNRYTF,TGCAGTGCTAGTAGCTCACAGAATCGCTACACCTTC
TRBV10-3,TRBJ2-3,TRBD2,NA,CAITRTSGGARGTDTQYF,TGTGCCATCACCCGAACTAGCGGGGGGGCTCGAGGGACAGATACGCAGTATTTT
TRBV6-5,TRBJ2-3,NA,NA,CASSYWLGSTDTQYF,TGTGCCAGCAGTTACTGGCTGGGAAGCACAGATACGCAGTATTTT
TRBV5-4,TRBJ1-1,TRBD1,NA,CASSLQGAGTEAFF,TGTGCCAGCAGCCTTCAGGGGGCTGGCACTGAAGCTTTCTTT
TRBV19,TRBJ1-5,NA,NA,CASSTAGTKAQHF,TGTGCCAGTAGTACAGCCGGGACAAAGGCCCAGCATTTT
TRBV18,TRBJ2-7,TRBD2,NA,CASSFLQGLAGLLAEQYF,TGTGCCAGCTCATTTCTCCAAGGACTAGCGGGACTATTGGCCGAGCAGTACTTC
TRBV3-1/TRBV3-2,TRBJ2-5,NA,NA,CASSQVLQGGMDQETQYF,TGTGCCAGCAGCCAAGTATTGCAGGGGGGGATGGACCAAGAGACCCAGTACTTC
TRBV27,TRBJ1-6,TRBD1,NA,CASSDRGVNSPLHF,TGTGCCAGCAGCGACAGGGGGGTAAATTCACCCCTCCACTTT
TRBV18,TRBJ2-2,NA,few,CASSPPQGWGSNTGELFF,TGTGCCAGCTCACCACCGCAGGGATGGGGGTCAAACACCGGGGAGCTGTTTTTT
TRBV11-2,TRBJ2-1,NA,NA,CASSLDQGTPRKFF,TGTGCCAGCAGCTTAGATCAAGGAACCCCGAGGAAGTTCTTC
TRBV5-1,TRBJ2-7,NA,NA,CASSLSSSSYEQYF,TGCGCCAGCAGCTTGTCGTCTAGCTCCTACGAGCAGTACTTC
TRBV2,TRBJ1-1,NA,NA,CASSEWRWTEAFF,TGTGCCAGCAGTGAATGGCGTTGGACTGAAGCTTTCTTT
TRBV27,TRBJ1-2,NA,NA,CASSSLDRLSLGYTF,TGTGCCAGCAGTTCCTTAGACAGGCTCTCTCTTGGCTACACCTTC
TRBV6-1,TRBJ1-2,NA,few,CASRETRAPDSSNYGYTF,TGTGCCAGCAGGGAAACGCGGGCTCCGGACAGTTCTAACTATGGCTACACCTTC
TRBV5-1,TRBJ1-1,NA,medium-sized,CASSPAMADTEAFF,TGCGCCAGCAGCCCTGCTATGGCGGACACTGAAGCTTTCTTT
TRBV18,TRBJ1-3,NA,NA,CASSTTGVEAGNTIYF,TGTGCCAGCTCAACGACAGGAGTCGAAGCTGGAAACACCATATATTTT
TRBV18,TRBJ1-3,NA,NA,CASSPPSTQGIGGNTIYF,TGTGCCAGCTCACCACCTTCAACCCAGGGGATAGGTGGAAACACCATATATTTT
TRBV18,TRBJ1-2,NA,NA,CASSPDTRYGYTF,TGTGCCAGCTCACCAGATACCAGATATGGCTACACCTTC
TRBV6-5,TRBJ1-2,TRBD1,NA,CASTRQGPTNYGYTF,TGTGCCAGTACGAGACAGGGACCCACTAACTATGGCTACACCTTC
TRBV11-2,TRBJ1-2,TRBD1,few,CASSAGQRNGYTF,TGTGCCAGCAGCGCGGGACAGAGGAATGGCTACACCTTC
TRBV18,TRBJ1-1,NA,NA,CASSPPGGSTEAFF,TGTGCCAGCTCACCACCGGGAGGGTCCACTGAAGCTTTCTTT
TRBV27,TRBJ1-2,TRBD1,once,CASSGRQGFYGYTF,TGTGCCAGCAGTGGTAGACAGGGATTCTATGGCTACACCTTC
TRBV6-1,TRBJ2-2,NA,NA,CASSGSRWAGTGELFF,TGTGCCAGCAGTGGTTCGCGGTGGGCGGGGACCGGGGAGCTGTTTTTT
TRBV28,TRBJ1-2,TRBD1,NA,CASSFSGGGGYTF,TGTGCCAGCAGTTTTTCAGGGGGCGGTGGCTACACCTTC
TRBV19,TRBJ2-7,TRBD2,NA,CASSPSGTYEQYF,TGTGCCAGTAGCCCTAGCGGCACCTACGAGCAGTACTTC
TRBV5-5,TRBJ2-7,TRBD1,NA,CASRDHNRGYEQYF,TGTGCCAGCAGAGACCACAACAGGGGATACGAGCAGTACTTC
TRBV5-8,TRBJ2-1,TRBD2,NA,CASSLDTGGAYNEQFF,TGTGCCAGCAGCTTGGATACGGGGGGGGCCTACAATGAGCAGTTCTTC
TRBV5-1,TRBJ2-1,TRBD2,NA,CASDTGSSGTYNEQFF,TGCGCCAGTGATACTGGGTCTAGCGGTACCTACAATGAGCAGTTCTTC
TRBV27,TRBJ1-4,NA,NA,CASSRTVPNEKLFF,TGTGCCAGCAGCAGGACAGTCCCTAATGAAAAACTGTTTTTT
TRBV5-1,TRBJ1-6,NA,NA,CASSLDGSSNSPLHF,TGCGCCAGCAGCTTGGACGGGAGCTCTAATTCACCCCTCCACTTT
TRBV5-1,TRBJ2-1,NA,once,CASSLRQISYNEQFF,TGCGCCAGCAGCTTGCGACAGATCTCCTACAATGAGCAGTTCTTC
TRBV3-1/TRBV3-2,TRBJ2-4,NA,NA,CASSQDFGLILAKNIQYF,TGTGCCAGCAGCCAAGATTTCGGGCTCATCCTAGCCAAAAACATTCAGTACTTC
TRBV5-8,TRBJ1-2,NA,NA,CASSRALHGGHGNYGYTF,TGTGCCAGCAGCCGGGCTTTGCATGGCGGGCATGGAAACTATGGCTACACCTTC
TRBV18,TRBJ2-7,TRBD1,NA,CASSSQGGYEQYF,TGTGCCAGCTCATCACAGGGGGGCTACGAGCAGTACTTC
TRBV4-2,TRBJ2-2,TRBD2,once,CASSQYKEGGSATGELFF,TGTGCCAGCAGCCAATATAAAGAGGGCGGGAGCGCCACCGGGGAGCTGTTTTTT
TRBV7-8,TRBJ1-5,TRBD1,NA,CASSLAWTGNQPQHF,TGTGCCAGCAGCTTAGCATGGACAGGGAATCAGCCCCAGCATTTT
TRBV6-5,TRBJ1-2,TRBD1,NA,CASWGQGASGYTF,TGTGCCAGCTGGGGACAGGGGGCAAGTGGCTACACCTTC
TRBV10-3,TRBJ2-1,NA,NA,CAARTDNEQFF,TGTGCCGCCCGGACAGACAATGAGCAGTTCTTC
TRBV7-2,TRBJ1-1,NA,NA,CASSLRLVGGGATEAFF,TGTGCCAGCAGCTTACGGTTAGTGGGGGGGGGAGCGACTGAAGCTTTCTTT
TRBV5-4,TRBJ1-6,TRBD1,few,CASSLGQGASPLHF,TGTGCCAGCAGCTTAGGACAGGGGGCCTCACCCCTCCACTTT
TRBV4-1,TRBJ1-4,NA,few,CAASRLPGVLNEKLFF,TGCGCCGCCAGCAGATTGCCAGGGGTCCTAAATGAAAAACTGTTTTTT
TRBV2,TRBJ2-7,TRBD1,NA,CACNPGTGGSYEQYF,TGTGCCTGCAACCCTGGGACAGGGGGGAGCTACGAGCAGTACTTC
TRBV3-1/TRBV3-2,TRBJ2-5,NA,NA,CASSRRTGLQETQYF,TGTGCCAGCAGCCGGAGGACAGGACTACAAGAGACCCAGTACTTC
TRBV27,TRBJ1-5,NA,few,CASSPLDRMPQHF,TGTGCCAGCAGTCCACTCGACAGGATGCCCCAGCATTTT
TRBV20-1,TRBJ1-2,TRBD1,NA,CSASRTGRSGYTF,TGCAGTGCTAGTCGGACAGGGCGGTCTGGCTACACCTTC
TRBV5-6,TRBJ1-2,NA,NA,CASSPWDGKNYGYTF,TGTGCCAGCAGCCCATGGGACGGAAAGAACTATGGCTACACCTTC
TRBV5-1,TRBJ2-5,TRBD2,once,CASSLPTGTTSETQYF,TGCGCCAGCAGCTTGCCCACCGGGACTACTTCTGAGACCCAGTACTTC
TRBV6-1,TRBJ2-2,NA,once,CASSEARTGELFF,TGTGCCAGCAGTGAGGCGCGCACCGGGGAGCTGTTTTTT
TRBV5-1,TRBJ1-1,TRBD1,NA,CASSSTGLSNTEAFF,TGCGCCAGCAGTTCGACAGGGCTTTCGAACACTGAAGCTTTCTTT
TRBV11-2,TRBJ2-7,TRBD2,once,CASSLSVPSGREYEQYF,TGTGCCAGCAGCTTATCGGTCCCTAGCGGGAGGGAGTACGAGCAGTACTTC
TRBV6-5,TRBJ1-2,NA,few,CASVRAANYGYTF,TGTGCCAGCGTGAGGGCCGCTAACTATGGCTACACCTTC
TRBV24-1,TRBJ2-1,NA,NA,CATSDPGISYNEQFF,TGTGCCACCAGTGATCCCGGTATCTCCTACAATGAGCAGTTCTTC
TRBV30,TRBJ1-4,NA,NA,CAWSVNFGFSEKLFF,TGTGCCTGGAGTGTAAATTTCGGGTTTAGTGAAAAACTGTTTTTT
TRBV7-6,TRBJ2-2,NA,NA,CASSLAGVATGELFF,TGTGCCAGCAGCTTAGCGGGAGTGGCCACCGGGGAGCTGTTTTTT